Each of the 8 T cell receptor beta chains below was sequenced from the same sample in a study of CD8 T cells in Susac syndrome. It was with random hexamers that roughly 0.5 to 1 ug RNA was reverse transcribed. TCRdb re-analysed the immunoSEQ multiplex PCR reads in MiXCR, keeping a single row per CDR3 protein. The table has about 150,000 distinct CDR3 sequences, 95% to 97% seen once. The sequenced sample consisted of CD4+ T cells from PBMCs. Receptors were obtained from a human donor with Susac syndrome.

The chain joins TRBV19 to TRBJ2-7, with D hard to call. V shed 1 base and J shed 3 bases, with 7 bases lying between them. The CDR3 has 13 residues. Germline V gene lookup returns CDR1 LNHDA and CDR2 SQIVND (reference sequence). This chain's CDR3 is CASSIGRVYEQYF. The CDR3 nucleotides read TGTGCCAGTAGTATAGGACGGGTCTACGAGCAGTACTTC.

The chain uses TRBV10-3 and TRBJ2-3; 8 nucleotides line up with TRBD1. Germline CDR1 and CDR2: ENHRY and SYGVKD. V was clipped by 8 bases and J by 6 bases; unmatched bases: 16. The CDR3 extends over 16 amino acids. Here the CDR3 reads CAIDRQGKTSRDTQYF. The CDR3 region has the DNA TGTGCCATCGATAGACAGGGGAAAACCTCACGGGATACGCAGTATTTT.

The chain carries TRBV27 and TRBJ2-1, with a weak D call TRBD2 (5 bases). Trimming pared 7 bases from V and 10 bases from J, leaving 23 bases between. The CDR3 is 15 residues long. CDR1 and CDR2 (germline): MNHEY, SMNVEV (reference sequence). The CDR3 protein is CASTPWFPSGTEQFF. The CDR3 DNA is TGTGCCAGCACCCCTTGGTTCCCCTCGGGAACCGAGCAGTTCTTC.

The chain's CDR3 is CASSQDLGLAGRYGKTQYF. CDR3 bases: TGTGCCAGCAGCCAAGATCTCGGACTAGCGGGCCGTTACGGGAAGACCCAGTACTTC. The chain employs TRBV14 and TRBJ2-5; 11 bases are a match to TRBD2. The CDR3 loop spans 19 amino acids. V gave up 0 bases and J gave up 6 bases; unmatched junction bases: 15. Germline CDR1 reads SGHDN; CDR2 reads FVKESK.

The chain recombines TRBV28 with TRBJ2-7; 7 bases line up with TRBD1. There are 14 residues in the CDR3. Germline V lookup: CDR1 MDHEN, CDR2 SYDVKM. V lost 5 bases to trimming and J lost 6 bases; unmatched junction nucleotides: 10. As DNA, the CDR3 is TGTGCCAGCAGTCCCCAAGACAGGGACGGCGAGCAGTACGTC. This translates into CASSPQDRDGEQYV.

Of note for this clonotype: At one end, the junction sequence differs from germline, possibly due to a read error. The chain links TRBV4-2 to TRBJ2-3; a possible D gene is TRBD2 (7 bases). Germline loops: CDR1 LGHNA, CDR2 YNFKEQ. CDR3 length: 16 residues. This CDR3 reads CASSQDRGAGTDTQYF. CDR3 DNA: TGCGCCAGCAGCCAAGATCGGGGGGCTGGCACAGATACGCAGTATTTT.

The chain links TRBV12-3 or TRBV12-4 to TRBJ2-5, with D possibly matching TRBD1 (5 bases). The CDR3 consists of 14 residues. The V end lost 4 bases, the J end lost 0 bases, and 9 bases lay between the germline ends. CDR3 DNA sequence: TGTGCCAGCAGTTCCTGGACAAACCAAGAGACCCAGTACTTC. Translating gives CASSSWTNQETQYF.

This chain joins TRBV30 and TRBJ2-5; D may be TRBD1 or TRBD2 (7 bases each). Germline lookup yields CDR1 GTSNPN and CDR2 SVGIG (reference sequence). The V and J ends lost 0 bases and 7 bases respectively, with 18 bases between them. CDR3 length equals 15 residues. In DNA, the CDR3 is TGTGCCTGGAGTGTACCCGCCCCCAGGGGGGGGACCCAGTACTTC. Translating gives CAWSVPAPRGGTQYF. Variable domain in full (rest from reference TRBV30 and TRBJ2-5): SQTIHQWPATLVQPVGSPLSLECTVEGTSNPNLYWYRQAAGRGLQLLFYSVGIGQISSEVPQNLSASRPQDRQFILSSKKLLLSDSGFYLCAWSVPAPRGGTQYFGPGTRLLVL.